These 24 T cell receptor beta chains originate from one sample sequenced in a study of tumor T cells in aggressive B-cell lymphoma. This table comes from immunoSEQ multiplex PCR, and its TCRdb copy is limited to in-frame clones, with some not included. The data show about 5,000 clones, approximately 81% seen once. The specimen sequenced was tumor tissue. The receptors originated from an adult with diffuse large B cell lymphoma.

The chain has TRBV11-2 and TRBJ2-7; a possible D gene is TRBD1 (5 bases). CDR3 length equals 15 residues. V lost 5 bases and J 6 bases, leaving 20 bases between the germline ends. Germline CDR1 is SGHAT and CDR2 is FQNNGV. CDR3 coding DNA: TGTGCCAGCAGCCCCGTAAGTACCAGGGTCGGCGAGCAGTACTTC. Amino acid sequence: CASSPVSTRVGEQYF.

The chain joins TRBV5-6 to TRBJ1-5, with 7 bases that match TRBD1. The CDR3 sequence is 15 residues long. The V and J ends lost 3 bases and 3 bases, in that order; junction bases with no gene match: 6. Per the germline V gene, CDR1 is SGHDT and CDR2 is YYEEEE. The CDR3 region is CASSSATGVNQPQHF. CDR3 DNA: TGTGCCAGCAGCTCGGCTACAGGGGTCAATCAGCCCCAGCATTTT.

This chain uses TRBV21-1 with TRBJ2-4; TRBD2 is the table's D call, not checked against the DNA. TRBV21-1 is labeled a pseudogene. This CDR3 contains 16 residues. In DNA form, the CDR3 reads TGTGCCAGAATTTATTTAGCGGGGGGGCTCGAAAACATTCAGTACTTC. The encoded protein is CARIYLAGGLENIQYF.

This chain links TRBV28 with TRBJ2-7, with TRBD1 matching 8 bases. CDR1 and CDR2 from the germline V gene are MDHEN and SYDVKM. The CDR3 runs to 15 residues. J was trimmed by 4 bases and V by 6 bases; bases with no gene match: 11. The CDR3 here is CASSLPGTGAYEQYF. The DNA of the CDR3 is TGTGCCAGCAGCCTACCCGGGACAGGAGCGTACGAGCAGTACTTC.

The CDR3 DNA is TGCAGCGTGTCACAGACCACGGCTGAAGCTTTCTTT. Encoded protein: CSVSQTTAEAFF. The rearrangement uses TRBV29-1 and TRBJ1-1; no firm D call. This CDR3 contains 12 residues. CDR1 is SQVTM, CDR2 ANQGSEA, per germline. Trimming left V 6 bases short and J 6 bases short, with 14 bases between. Variable domain in full (rest from reference TRBV29-1 and TRBJ1-1): SAVISQKPSRDICQRGTSLTIQCQVDSQVTMMFWYRQQPGQSLTLIATANQGSEATYESGFVIDKFPISRPNLTFSTLTVSNMSPEDSSIYLCSVSQTTAEAFFGQGTRLTVV.

This clone was picked up a small number of times. V usage is TRBV30 and J usage is TRBJ1-6; 7 bases align to TRBD1. V trimming: 3 bases; J trimming: 9 bases; junction bases outside the gene matches: 8. This CDR3 is 14 amino acids long. Germline values: CDR1 GTSNPN, CDR2 SVGIG (reference sequence). The CDR3 DNA sequence: TGTGCCTGGAGGCTCCCGGGACAGATTTCACCCCTCCACTTT. This codes for CAWRLPGQISPLHF.

The gene calls are TRBV7-2 and TRBJ1-4; D is ambiguous. Germline V gene data show CDR1 as SGHTA and CDR2 as FQGNSA. Trimming stripped 5 bases from V and 0 bases from J, with 7 bases between. The CDR3 extends over 14 amino acids. The CDR3 nucleotides read TGTGCCAGCAGCCCTAGTCCAACTAATGAAAAACTGTTTTTT. Translating it yields CASSPSPTNEKLFF.

The chain links TRBV27 to TRBJ1-1; TRBD1 matches at 9 bases. The J segment lost 4 bases and the V segment lost 5 bases, leaving 8 bases of the junction unmatched. Germline CDR1 reads MNHEY; CDR2 reads SMNVEV (reference sequence). The CDR3 has 15 residues. This CDR3 is CASSNPGQGSTEAFF. The DNA of the CDR3 is TGTGCCAGCAGTAATCCGGGACAGGGATCCACTGAAGCTTTCTTT.

The chain joins TRBV5-4 to TRBJ1-1; perhaps TRBD1 as D (5 bases). The V and J ends lost 3 bases and 6 bases respectively, with 9 bases between them. The CDR3 has 12 amino acids. Germline CDR1 reads SGHNT; CDR2 reads YYREEE (reference sequence). CDR3 protein: CASSSQGAEAFF. In DNA form, the CDR3 reads TGTGCCAGCAGCTCCCAAGGGGCTGAAGCTTTCTTT.

The chain is built from TRBV27 and TRBJ2-7; TRBD1 is a possible D gene (5 bases). This CDR3 is 12 amino acids long. Trimming cost V 4 bases and J 4 bases, with 8 bases left between them. Germline CDR1 MNHEY, CDR2 SMNVEV (reference sequence). The CDR3 coding sequence is TGTGCCAGCAGTTCTGACAGATACGAGCAGTACTTC. It specifies CASSSDRYEQYF.

V and J are TRBV28 and TRBJ1-6; D not resolved. Germline V CDR1 and CDR2: MDHEN, SYDVKM. V was cut by 7 bases and J by 0 bases, with 10 bases left in between. This CDR3 comprises 15 residues. The CDR3: CASIRASSYNSPLHF. In nucleotides, the CDR3 is TGTGCCAGCATCAGAGCGAGCTCCTATAATTCACCCCTCCACTTT.

The CDR3 sequence is CTRKQGLYGGYTF. The DNA of the CDR3 is TGCACCAGAAAACAGGGGCTGTATGGTGGCTACACCTTC. This chain joins TRBV1 and TRBJ1-2; TRBD1, the D gene given by the table, was not confirmed from the DNA. TRBV1 counts as a pseudogene. This CDR3 region has 13 residues.

The chain recombines TRBV9 with TRBJ1-1, with D unresolved. Germline loops: CDR1 SGDLS, CDR2 YYNGEE. Trimming left V 0 bases short and J 1 base short, with 4 bases between. This CDR3 comprises 13 residues. The CDR3 nucleotides are TGTGCCAGCAGCGTAGATAGGAACACTGAAGCTTTCTTT. Protein product: CASSVDRNTEAFF. Using reference TRBV9 and TRBJ1-1 for the parts outside the CDR3, the full variable domain is DSGVTQTPKHLITATGQRVTLRCSPRSGDLSVYWYQQSLDQGLQFLIQYYNGEERAKGNILERFSAQQFPDLHSELNLSSLELGDSALYFCASSVDRNTEAFFGQGTRLTVV.

J is TRBJ1-1 and V is TRBV28, with D unresolved. The CDR3 is 15 amino acids. The germline V gene has CDR1 MDHEN and CDR2 SYDVKM. V was cut by 3 bases and J by 4 bases, with 15 bases left in between. In DNA, the CDR3 is TGTGCCAGCAGTTTCGCGGGAACCTTAGGCACTGAAGCTTTCTTT. Protein sequence: CASSFAGTLGTEAFF.

The chain joins TRBV2 to TRBJ1-1, with TRBD1 as a possible D gene (6 bases). Trimming took 9 bases from V and 3 from J, leaving 14 bases between them. The germline gives CDR1 SNHLY, CDR2 FYNNEI. The CDR3 contains 13 residues. The CDR3: CARTGQRDTEAFF. CDR3 DNA: TGTGCCAGAACAGGGCAACGGGACACTGAAGCTTTCTTT. The full variable domain, with the rest looked up from reference TRBV2 and TRBJ1-1, is EPEVTQTPSHQVTQMGQEVILRCVPISNHLYFYWYRQILGQKVEFLVSFYNNEISEKSEIFDDQFSVERPDGSNFTLKIRSTKLEDSAMYFCARTGQRDTEAFFGQGTRLTVV.

The chain links TRBV18 to TRBJ2-1; the match to TRBD1 covers 8 bases. Germline V CDR1 and CDR2: KGHSH, LQKENI. The J segment lost 2 bases and the V segment lost 2 bases, leaving 5 bases of the junction unmatched. The CDR3 is 16 amino acids. CDR3: CASSPSTGVPYNEQFF. DNA of the CDR3: TGTGCCAGCTCACCATCGACAGGGGTCCCCTACAATGAGCAGTTCTTC.

V and J are TRBV12-5 and TRBJ2-1; D might be TRBD1 (6 bases). V lost 4 bases and J lost 4, with 8 bases in between. CDR3 length equals 13 residues. Germline V CDR1 and CDR2: LGHNT, FRNRAP. The CDR3 reads CASGSTGYNEQFF. As DNA, the CDR3 is TGTGCTAGTGGTTCCACAGGGTACAATGAGCAGTTCTTC.

This chain links TRBV2 with TRBJ2-2; TRBD2 is a possible D gene (6 bases). Germline CDR1 SNHLY, CDR2 FYNNEI. The CDR3 extends over 15 amino acids. With 5 bases removed from V and 8 bases from J, the gap between germline ends came to 18 bases. The CDR3 protein is CASSSTQAGRGELFF. For the CDR3, the DNA is TGTGCCAGCAGTTCAACACAGGCGGGACGAGGGGAGCTGTTTTTT. The entire variable domain, with the rest obtained from reference TRBV2 and TRBJ2-2, is as follows: EPEVTQTPSHQVTQMGQEVILRCVPISNHLYFYWYRQILGQKVEFLVSFYNNEISEKSEIFDDQFSVERPDGSNFTLKIRSTKLEDSAMYFCASSSTQAGRGELFFGEGSRLTVL.

CDR3 sequence reads: CASSLDSEAFF. The CDR3 nucleotides are TGCGCCAGCAGCTTGGACAGTGAAGCTTTCTTT. The chain has TRBV5-1 and TRBJ1-1, with D unresolved. V was clipped by 0 bases and J by 7 bases, with 4 bases between them. The CDR3 runs 11 residues. Germline CDR1 SGHRS, CDR2 YFSETQ. Full variable domain (rest looked up from reference TRBV5-1 and TRBJ1-1): KAGVTQTPRYLIKTRGQQVTLSCSPISGHRSVSWYQQTPGQGLQFLFEYFSETQRNKGNFPGRFSGRQFSNSRSEMNVSTLELGDSALYLCASSLDSEAFFGQGTRLTVV.

This rearrangement joins TRBV10-3 to TRBJ1-2; 7 nucleotides agree with TRBD1. Germline V lookup: CDR1 ENHRY, CDR2 SYGVKD. V shed 3 bases and J 7 bases; nucleotides not matched to a gene: 14. The CDR3 runs to 16 residues. The CDR3 loop is CAISDPNPTGLGGYTF. The CDR3 coding sequence is TGTGCCATCAGTGACCCCAATCCGACAGGGTTGGGTGGCTACACCTTC.

To note about this clone: The junction differs from germline at one of its ends, possibly a read error. The chain couples TRBV28 to TRBJ1-5; D uncertain. Germline V gene data show CDR1 as MDHEN and CDR2 as SYDVKM. This CDR3 has 13 residues. The CDR3 here is CACRRGLNQPQHF. The CDR3 nucleotides are TGTGCCTGCAGGAGAGGGCTCAATCAGCCCCAGCATTTT.

This chain links TRBV28 with TRBJ1-4, with D perhaps TRBD1 (5 bases). The germline V gene encodes CDR1 MDHEN and CDR2 SYDVKM. Trimming stripped 3 bases from V and 3 bases from J, with 14 bases between. The CDR3 runs 16 residues. CDR3 amino acids: CASSFREGMANEKLFF. For the CDR3, the DNA is TGTGCCAGCAGTTTCCGGGAGGGGATGGCTAATGAAAAACTGTTTTTT.

The DNA for the CDR3 is TGTGCCAGCAGCCAAGGGGCAAGTCCCGTCACAGATACGCAGTATTTT. Protein product: CASSQGASPVTDTQYF. The V gene is TRBV4-2, the J gene TRBJ2-3, with D uncertain. CDR1 is LGHNA and CDR2 is YNFKEQ in the germline V gene. The CDR3 loop spans 16 amino acids. V was cut by 1 base and J by 2 bases, with 13 bases left in between.

The chain is built from TRBV28 and TRBJ1-1, with D perhaps TRBD1 (6 bases). CDR3 length: 16 amino acids. Germline values: CDR1 MDHEN, CDR2 SYDVKM. The ends were cut back, 5 bases at V and 0 bases at J, with 16 bases in the middle. CDR3 in DNA: TGTGCCAGCAGTCCCGGGACACACATCTTGAACACTGAAGCTTTCTTT. As protein: CASSPGTHILNTEAFF.